These 10 T cell receptor beta chains share one sample of origin, sequenced in a study of blood T cell repertoires in COVID-19. Assay used: immunoSEQ multiplex PCR; TCRdb lists only in-frame clones, some missing. The sample lists 180,000 or so clones; 85% to 90% were seen once. Sample: peripheral blood. The origin of the receptors is a man younger than 35 with acute or convalescent COVID-19.

The chain is built from TRBV6-6 and TRBJ1-5; no definite D call. CDR3 size: 16 residues. V was clipped by 2 bases and J by 3 bases, with 14 bases between them. Per the germline V gene, CDR1 is MNHNY and CDR2 is SVGAGI (reference sequence). The CDR3 reads CASSYRPAVLNQPQHF. Written as DNA, the CDR3 is TGTGCCAGCAGTTACCGGCCAGCGGTACTCAATCAGCCCCAGCATTTT.

The chain recombines TRBV9 with TRBJ2-1; 8 bases match TRBD2. Looked up from germline, CDR1 is SGDLS and CDR2 is YYNGEE. The CDR3 has 16 residues. The junction had 9 bases not matched to a gene; V was cut back by 3 bases and J by 4 bases. The CDR3 DNA is TGTGCCAGCAGCGCGGGGCGAGCGGGAGCGTACAATGAGCAGTTCTTC. Its protein is CASSAGRAGAYNEQFF.

This CDR3 reads CARSFLGDEKLFF. DNA for the CDR3: TGTGCCAGAAGTTTTTTGGGAGATGAAAAACTGTTTTTT. This chain connects TRBV5-3 to TRBJ1-4, with D hard to call. TRBV5-3 is filed as an ORF, its function uncertain. V dropped 5 bases and J dropped 6 bases, with 11 bases sitting between them. The CDR3 extends over 13 amino acids.

The chain links TRBV4-2 to TRBJ1-3; D uncertain. The CDR3 sequence is 13 residues long. Looked up from germline, CDR1 is LGHNA and CDR2 is YNFKEQ. Trimming left V 2 bases short and J 2 bases short, with 4 bases between. The CDR3 loop reads CASSQPPGNTIYF. The CDR3 nucleotides are TGTGCCAGCAGCCAACCTCCTGGAAACACCATATATTTT.

As regards this clone: The junction does not match germline at one end; this may be a read error. The chain is built from TRBV19 and TRBJ2-1; 11 bases match TRBD2. Germline V gene lookup returns CDR1 LNHDA and CDR2 SQIVND (reference sequence). The CDR3 runs to 17 residues. CDR3 sequence: CVSSGQGLAGGDNEQFF. The CDR3 DNA reads as TGTGTCAGTAGTGGCCAGGGGCTAGCGGGGGGCGACAATGAGCAGTTCTTC.

This chain uses TRBV9 with TRBJ1-3; D ambiguous. This CDR3 region has 12 residues. CDR1 is SGDLS, CDR2 YYNGEE, per germline. Trimming took off 0 bases at V and 9 bases at J, with 7 bases between the two ends. CDR3 DNA: TGTGCCAGCAGCGTAGGTGGCGGCACCATATATTTT. This gives the protein CASSVGGGTIYF.

The chain uses TRBV4-1 and TRBJ2-1; D possibly corresponds to TRBD1 (6 bases). The CDR3 length is 16 residues. Trimming cost V 1 base and J 6 bases, with 16 bases left between them. Germline lookup yields CDR1 MGHRA and CDR2 YSYEKL. The CDR3 loop is CASSQATGPRSNEQFF. Written as DNA, the CDR3 is TGCGCCAGCAGCCAAGCTACAGGGCCCCGAAGCAATGAGCAGTTCTTC.

V is TRBV10-1 and J is TRBJ1-4; D not certain. The germline V gene has CDR1 WNHNN and CDR2 SYGVQD (reference sequence). The ends were cut back, 2 bases at V and 8 bases at J, with 15 bases in the middle. CDR3 size: 15 residues. CDR3 region: CASSERRPREEKLFF. CDR3 nucleotide sequence: TGCGCCAGCAGTGAGAGGCGGCCCCGGGAGGAAAAACTGTTTTTT.

This clone showed up just once. The chain links TRBV25-1 to TRBJ2-2, with TRBD1 identical over 7 bases. With V trimmed by 1 base and J by 1 base, 3 bases remained unmatched. This CDR3 comprises 16 residues. Germline V gene data show CDR1 as MGHDK and CDR2 as SYGVNS. Here the CDR3 reads CASSESTGWNTGELFF. CDR3 DNA: TGTGCCAGCAGTGAATCGACAGGGTGGAACACCGGGGAGCTGTTTTTT. Variable domain in full (rest from reference TRBV25-1 and TRBJ2-2): EADIYQTPRYLVIGTGKKITLECSQTMGHDKMYWYQQDPGMELHLIHYSYGVNSTEKGDLSSESTVSRIRTEHFPLTLESARPSHTSQYLCASSESTGWNTGELFFGEGSRLTVL.

This clone was counted once. V and J are TRBV30 and TRBJ2-5; tentative D call: TRBD2 (6 bases). This CDR3 is 14 amino acids long. The V end was cut by 0 bases, the J end by 5 bases, with 13 bases between. CDR1 and CDR2 from the germline V gene are GTSNPN and SVGIG (reference sequence). The CDR3: CAWSVIREVETQYF. CDR3 sequence (DNA): TGTGCCTGGAGTGTAATCAGGGAGGTTGAGACCCAGTACTTC.